The 8 T cell receptor beta chains given below trace back to one sample, sequenced in a study of T cell responses to AZD1222 COVID-19 vaccine. Assay: immunoSEQ multiplex PCR; the TCRdb copy retains only in-frame clones and omits some. This sample's table has over 130,000 clones. The sequencing input was peripheral blood. The receptors were sampled from an adult in good health.

V gene TRBV4-2 combines with J gene TRBJ2-3, with 14 bases that match TRBD2. V trimming: 2 bases; J trimming: 4 bases; junction bases outside the gene matches: 2. CDR3 length: 16 residues. Germline V lookup: CDR1 LGHNA, CDR2 YNFKEQ. In DNA, the CDR3 is TGTGCCAGCAGCCAAAGACTAGCGGGGGGGTCAGATACGCAGTATTTT. It translates to CASSQRLAGGSDTQYF.

The rearrangement links TRBV19 to TRBJ1-4; D ambiguous. V was trimmed by 5 bases and J by 0 bases, leaving 7 bases between them. The V gene's germline CDR1 is LNHDA and CDR2 SQIVND (reference sequence). The CDR3 sequence is 14 residues long. The CDR3 loop is CASSVTSTNEKLFF. The CDR3 region has the DNA TGTGCCAGTAGTGTGACATCAACTAATGAAAAACTGTTTTTT.

J is TRBJ2-1 and V is TRBV4-1; possible D gene TRBD2, 7 bases. There are 16 residues in the CDR3. Per germline, CDR1 MGHRA and CDR2 YSYEKL. V lost 4 bases to trimming and J lost 2 bases, with 15 bases between them. The CDR3 nucleotides read TGCGCCAGCAGCCCTAGTAGGGAGGGGGCCTACAATGAGCAGTTCTTC. Protein sequence: CASSPSREGAYNEQFF.

The DNA for the CDR3 is TGCGCCAGCAGCCAACTAGCGGGGGGGCCCGGGGAGCTGTTTTTT. Amino acid sequence: CASSQLAGGPGELFF. The V call is TRBV4-3, the J call TRBJ2-2, with 12 bases that match TRBD2. V gave up 2 bases and J gave up 6 bases; unmatched junction bases: 1. CDR1 LGHNA and CDR2 YSLEER come from the germline V gene. This CDR3 is built from 15 residues.

The gene calls are TRBV12-3 or TRBV12-4 and TRBJ2-3; D not resolved. Between the trimmed V and J ends, which lost 6 bases and 4 bases, there was a span of 8 bases. The CDR3 length is 12 residues. The CDR3 bases are TGTGCCAGCAGCCCATCCTCAGATACGCAGTATTTT. Protein: CASSPSSDTQYF.

The rearrangement joins TRBV14 to TRBJ2-7; D gene ambiguous. The CDR3 totals 17 residues. V lost 0 bases and J lost 0, with 15 bases in between. Germline CDR1 is SGHDN and CDR2 is FVKESK. The CDR3 sequence: CASSQDLSPGYSYEQYF. The DNA for the CDR3 is TGTGCCAGCAGCCAAGATCTCTCCCCAGGATACTCCTACGAGCAGTACTTC.

The genes are TRBV5-6 and TRBJ1-2; D ambiguous. CDR3 length: 13 amino acids. V lost 0 bases and J lost 9, with 12 bases in between. Germline V CDR1 and CDR2: SGHDT, YYEEEE. CDR3 in DNA: TGTGCCAGCAGCTTGGCGCCGGCTCGTAGCTACACCTTC. This codes for CASSLAPARSYTF.

V gene TRBV30 combines with J gene TRBJ2-1, with 9 bases lining up with TRBD1. V gave up 5 bases and J gave up 2 bases; unmatched junction bases: 7. Germline CDR1 GTSNPN, CDR2 SVGIG (reference sequence). The CDR3 contains 15 residues. CDR3 in amino acids: CAWERDRGAYNEQFF. In nucleotides, the CDR3 is TGTGCCTGGGAAAGAGACAGGGGGGCCTACAATGAGCAGTTCTTC. Full variable domain (remainder filled in from reference TRBV30 and TRBJ2-1): SQTIHQWPATLVQPVGSPLSLECTVEGTSNPNLYWYRQAAGRGLQLLFYSVGIGQISSEVPQNLSASRPQDRQFILSSKKLLLSDSGFYLCAWERDRGAYNEQFFGPGTRLTVL.